Each of the 6 T cell receptor beta chains below was sequenced from the same sample in a study of OX40 agonist ivuxolimab in advanced cancers. The method was immunoSEQ multiplex PCR; TCRdb's version includes in-frame clones alone and lacks a portion of them. This sample yields tens of thousands of clones, of which around 90% are seen a single time; roughly 0.5% belongs to the top ten. The sample here was CD4+ or CD8+ T cells sorted from blood, taken in a trial of the OX40 agonist ivuxolimab. Source of these receptors: an adult with an advanced solid tumor such as melanoma, head and neck, liver or kidney cancer.

The rearrangement uses TRBV27 and TRBJ2-7; D is perhaps TRBD1 (6 bases). Trimming removed 5 bases from V and 0 bases from J, with 14 bases in between. The CDR3 consists of 15 residues. The V gene's germline CDR1 is MNHEY and CDR2 SMNVEV (reference sequence). The CDR3 DNA is TGTGCCAGCAGTCCCCAGACGGACAGCTCCTACGAGCAGTACTTC. As protein: CASSPQTDSSYEQYF.

The V call is TRBV28, the J call TRBJ1-2; D possibly corresponds to TRBD1 (6 bases). The germline V gene has CDR1 MDHEN and CDR2 SYDVKM. The CDR3 has 13 amino acids. V lost 8 bases to trimming and J lost 7 bases, with 17 bases between them. The CDR3 region has the DNA TGTGCCAGCGGATCCTTGGGGGCAGGTGGCTACACCTTC. Translation: CASGSLGAGGYTF.

The chain employs TRBV2 and TRBJ2-1; D may be TRBD2 (6 bases). Germline V gene lookup returns CDR1 SNHLY and CDR2 FYNNEI. This CDR3 has 15 amino acids. V was shortened by 4 bases and J by 6 bases, with 16 bases between the two germline ends. The CDR3 protein is CASSGVASASNEQFF. The CDR3, as DNA: TGTGCCAGCAGTGGGGTGGCTAGCGCCTCCAATGAGCAGTTCTTC. The full variable domain, rest sourced from reference TRBV2 and TRBJ2-1, is EPEVTQTPSHQVTQMGQEVILRCVPISNHLYFYWYRQILGQKVEFLVSFYNNEISEKSEIFDDQFSVERPDGSNFTLKIRSTKLEDSAMYFCASSGVASASNEQFFGPGTRLTVL.

The chain has TRBV5-4 and TRBJ1-1; 8 bases match TRBD1. The CDR3 spans 15 residues. Germline V CDR1 and CDR2: SGHNT, YYREEE (reference sequence). Losses at the gene ends were 0 bases for V and 4 bases for J; bases not matched to a gene: 5. CDR3 amino acids: CASSLVTGGITEAFF. CDR3 nucleotides: TGTGCCAGCAGCTTGGTAACAGGGGGGATCACTGAAGCTTTCTTT.

The chain uses TRBV10-3 and TRBJ2-2; D unresolved. The CDR3 has 16 amino acids. CDR1 is ENHRY and CDR2 is SYGVKD in the germline V gene. Trimming removed 0 bases from V and 0 bases from J, with 8 bases in between. The CDR3 here is CAISESAPANTGELFF. In nucleotides, the CDR3 is TGTGCCATCAGTGAGTCCGCCCCCGCGAACACCGGGGAGCTGTTTTTT.

The chain combines TRBV7-2 with TRBJ1-2; D uncertain. There are 15 residues in the CDR3. V was cut by 5 bases and J by 8 bases, with 21 bases left in between. CDR1 and CDR2 (germline): SGHTA, FQGNSA. CDR3 nucleotide sequence: TGTGCCAGCAGCCGAACCGGCTGGGTCCCTGGGGGCTACACCTTC. Its translation is CASSRTGWVPGGYTF.